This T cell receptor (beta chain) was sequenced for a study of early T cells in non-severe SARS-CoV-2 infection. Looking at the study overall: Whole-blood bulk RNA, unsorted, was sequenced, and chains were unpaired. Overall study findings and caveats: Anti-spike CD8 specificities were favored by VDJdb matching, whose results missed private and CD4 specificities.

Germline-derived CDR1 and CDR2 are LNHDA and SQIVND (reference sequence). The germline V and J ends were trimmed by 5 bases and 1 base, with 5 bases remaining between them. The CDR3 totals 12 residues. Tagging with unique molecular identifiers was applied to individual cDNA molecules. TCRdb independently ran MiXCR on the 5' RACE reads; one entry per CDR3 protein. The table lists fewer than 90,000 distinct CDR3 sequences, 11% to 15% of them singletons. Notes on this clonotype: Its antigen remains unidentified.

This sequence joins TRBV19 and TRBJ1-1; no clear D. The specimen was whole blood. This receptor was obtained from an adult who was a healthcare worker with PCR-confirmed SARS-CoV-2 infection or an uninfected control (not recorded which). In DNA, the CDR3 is TGTGCCAGTAGTTGGTGGAACACTGAAGCTTTCTTT. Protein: CASSWWNTEAFF.